There are many counts of the clone carrying this T cell receptor (beta chain). The source of the sample is a study of T cells in Graves' hyperthyroidism and ophthalmopathy. Trimming removed 8 bases from V and 7 bases from J, with 15 bases in between. The CDR3 consists of 14 residues. From RNA transcripts, TCR beta CDR3 regions were amplified. A set of HTBI primers served as the primers for a first-round RT-PCR of the TCR CDR3. TCRdb ran MiXCR on the multiplex PCR reads and lists one entry per CDR3 protein. This table has approximately 640,000 distinct CDR3 sequences, less than 45% appearing once. This chain connects TRBV12-3 or TRBV12-4 to TRBJ1-6, with D tentatively TRBD1 (5 bases). Sequenced input: peripheral blood or thyroid tissue (not recorded which). This TCR was recovered from an adult man with Graves' disease, either hyperthyroidism or ophthalmopathy (not recorded which). CDR3 region: CASSKGRLNSPLHF. The CDR3 nucleotides read TGTGCCAGCTCCAAGGGACGTCTAAATTCACCCCTCCACTTT.